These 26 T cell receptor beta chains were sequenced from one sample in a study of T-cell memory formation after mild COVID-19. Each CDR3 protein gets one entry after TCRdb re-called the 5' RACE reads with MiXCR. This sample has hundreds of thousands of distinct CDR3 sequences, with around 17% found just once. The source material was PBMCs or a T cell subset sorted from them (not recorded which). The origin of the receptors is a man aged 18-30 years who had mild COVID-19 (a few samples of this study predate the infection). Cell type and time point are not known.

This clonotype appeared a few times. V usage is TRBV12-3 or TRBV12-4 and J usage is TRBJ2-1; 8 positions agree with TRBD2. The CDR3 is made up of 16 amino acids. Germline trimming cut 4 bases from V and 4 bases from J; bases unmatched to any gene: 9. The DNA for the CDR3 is TGTGCCAGCAGTTGGATATTAGCGGGGACTTACAATGAGCAGTTCTTC. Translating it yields CASSWILAGTYNEQFF.

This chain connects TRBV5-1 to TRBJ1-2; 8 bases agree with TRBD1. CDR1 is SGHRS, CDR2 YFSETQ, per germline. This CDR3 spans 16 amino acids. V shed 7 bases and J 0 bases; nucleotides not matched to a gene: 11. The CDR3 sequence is CASGRDRPSSNYGYTF. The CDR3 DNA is TGCGCCAGCGGAAGGGACAGGCCATCTTCTAACTATGGCTACACCTTC.

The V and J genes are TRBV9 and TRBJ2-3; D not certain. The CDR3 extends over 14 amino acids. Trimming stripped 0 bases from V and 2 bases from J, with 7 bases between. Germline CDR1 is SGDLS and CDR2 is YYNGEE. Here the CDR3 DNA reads TGTGCCAGCAGCGTAGAGCACAACACAGATACGCAGTATTTT. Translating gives CASSVEHNTDTQYF.

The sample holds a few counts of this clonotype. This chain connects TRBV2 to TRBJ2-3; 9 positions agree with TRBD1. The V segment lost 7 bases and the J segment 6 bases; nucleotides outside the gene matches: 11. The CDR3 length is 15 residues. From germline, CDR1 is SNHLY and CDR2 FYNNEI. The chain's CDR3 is CASTRDRDNADTQYF. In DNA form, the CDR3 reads TGTGCCAGCACCCGGGACAGGGACAATGCGGATACGCAGTATTTT.

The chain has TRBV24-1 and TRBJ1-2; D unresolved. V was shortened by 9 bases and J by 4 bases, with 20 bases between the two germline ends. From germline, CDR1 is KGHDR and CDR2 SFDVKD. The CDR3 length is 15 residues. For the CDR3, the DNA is TGTGCCACCCAAAGCTCGACCTCTCGCCCCTATGGCTACACCTTC. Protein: CATQSSTSRPYGYTF.

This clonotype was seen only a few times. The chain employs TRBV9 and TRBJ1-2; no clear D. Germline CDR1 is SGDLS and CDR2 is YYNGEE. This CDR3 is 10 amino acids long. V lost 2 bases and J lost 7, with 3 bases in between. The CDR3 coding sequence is TGTGCCAGCAGCGTGGTTGGCTACACCTTC. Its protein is CASSVVGYTF.

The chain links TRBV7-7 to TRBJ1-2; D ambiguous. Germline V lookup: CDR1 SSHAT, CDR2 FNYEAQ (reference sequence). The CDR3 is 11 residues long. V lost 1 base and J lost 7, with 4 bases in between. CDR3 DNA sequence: TGTGCCAGCAGCTTAGATCCTGGCTACACCTTC. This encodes CASSLDPGYTF.

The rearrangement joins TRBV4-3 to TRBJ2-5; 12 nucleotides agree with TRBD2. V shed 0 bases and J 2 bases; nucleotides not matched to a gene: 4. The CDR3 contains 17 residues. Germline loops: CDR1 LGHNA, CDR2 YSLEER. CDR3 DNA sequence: TGCGCCAGCAGCCAAGAGGGGCTAGCGGGGGGGCAAGAGACCCAGTACTTC. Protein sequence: CASSQEGLAGGQETQYF.

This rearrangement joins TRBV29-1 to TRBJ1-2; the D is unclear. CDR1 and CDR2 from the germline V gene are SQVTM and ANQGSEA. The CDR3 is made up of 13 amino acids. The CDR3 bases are TGCAGTGGTAGAGTGTCGCCTAACTATGGCTACACCTTC. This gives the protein CSGRVSPNYGYTF.

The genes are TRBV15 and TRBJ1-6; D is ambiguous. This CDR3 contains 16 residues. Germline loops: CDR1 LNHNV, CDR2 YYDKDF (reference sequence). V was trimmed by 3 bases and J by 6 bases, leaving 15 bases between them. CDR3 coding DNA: TGTGCCACCAGCAGCCCGGCGGGCCAGGCTAATTCACCCCTCCACTTT. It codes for CATSSPAGQANSPLHF.

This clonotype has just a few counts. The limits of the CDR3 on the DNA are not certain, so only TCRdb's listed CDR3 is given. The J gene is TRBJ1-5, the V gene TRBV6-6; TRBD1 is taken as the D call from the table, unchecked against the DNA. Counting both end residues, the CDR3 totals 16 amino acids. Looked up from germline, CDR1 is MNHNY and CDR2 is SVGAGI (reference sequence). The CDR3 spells CASSSSYGGGAAPQHF.

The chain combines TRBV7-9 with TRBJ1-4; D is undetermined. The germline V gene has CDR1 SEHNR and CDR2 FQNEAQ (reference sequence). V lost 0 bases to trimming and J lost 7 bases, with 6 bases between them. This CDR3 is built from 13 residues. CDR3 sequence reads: CASSLATGEKLFF. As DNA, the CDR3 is TGTGCCAGCAGCTTAGCGACGGGTGAAAAACTGTTTTTT.

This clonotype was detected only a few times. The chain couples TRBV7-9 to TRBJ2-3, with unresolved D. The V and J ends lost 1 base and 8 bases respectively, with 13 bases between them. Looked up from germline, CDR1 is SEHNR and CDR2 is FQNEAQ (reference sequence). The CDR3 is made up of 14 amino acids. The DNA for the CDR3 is TGTGCCAGCAGCTTAGTAGGGTTAGTAGGTACGCAGTATTTT. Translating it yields CASSLVGLVGTQYF.

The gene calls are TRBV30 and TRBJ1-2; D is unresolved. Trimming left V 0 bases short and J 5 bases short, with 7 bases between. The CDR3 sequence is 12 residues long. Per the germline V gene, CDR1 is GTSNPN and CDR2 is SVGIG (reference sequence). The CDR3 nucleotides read TGTGCCTGGAGTGTACACGGTTATGGCTACACCTTC. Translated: CAWSVHGYGYTF.

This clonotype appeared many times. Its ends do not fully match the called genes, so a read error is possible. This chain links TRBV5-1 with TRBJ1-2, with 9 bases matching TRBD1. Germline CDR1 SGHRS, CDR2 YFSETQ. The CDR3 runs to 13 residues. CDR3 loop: CASRPGNRGPFHF. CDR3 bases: TGCGCCAGCAGGCCTGGAAACAGGGGGCCCTTCCACTTC.

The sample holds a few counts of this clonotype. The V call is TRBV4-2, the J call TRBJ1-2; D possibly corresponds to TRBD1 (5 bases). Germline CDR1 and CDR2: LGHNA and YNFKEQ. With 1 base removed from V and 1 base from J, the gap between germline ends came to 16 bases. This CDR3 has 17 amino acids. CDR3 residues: CASSQVFQGRRNYGYTF. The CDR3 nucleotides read TGTGCCAGCAGCCAAGTCTTTCAGGGTAGACGTAACTATGGCTACACCTTC.

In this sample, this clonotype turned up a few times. Here the CDR3 DNA reads TGTGCCAGCAGTTTGGAGGGTGCCTATAATTCACCCCTCCACTTT. Amino acids: CASSLEGAYNSPLHF. This chain uses TRBV27 with TRBJ1-6; no clear D gene. The CDR3 is 15 amino acids. Germline CDR1 and CDR2: MNHEY and SMNVEV (reference sequence). V lost 3 bases, J lost 2 bases, and 8 bases lay in between.

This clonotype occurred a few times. The CDR3 spells CAIRRTSGDQSYEQYF. In DNA, the CDR3 is TGTGCCATCAGAAGGACTAGCGGGGACCAGTCCTACGAGCAGTACTTC. This chain joins TRBV10-3 and TRBJ2-7, with 12 bases matching TRBD2. Germline V gives CDR1 ENHRY, CDR2 SYGVKD. The CDR3 contains 16 residues. Trimming cost V 6 bases and J 1 base; bases outside gene matches: 7.

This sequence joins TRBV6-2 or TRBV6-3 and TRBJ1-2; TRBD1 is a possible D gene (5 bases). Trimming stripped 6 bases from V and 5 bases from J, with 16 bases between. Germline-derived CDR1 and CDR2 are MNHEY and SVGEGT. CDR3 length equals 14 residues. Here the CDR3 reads CASRSTGTHYGYTF. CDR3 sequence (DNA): TGTGCCAGCAGGTCAACCGGGACTCATTATGGCTACACCTTC.

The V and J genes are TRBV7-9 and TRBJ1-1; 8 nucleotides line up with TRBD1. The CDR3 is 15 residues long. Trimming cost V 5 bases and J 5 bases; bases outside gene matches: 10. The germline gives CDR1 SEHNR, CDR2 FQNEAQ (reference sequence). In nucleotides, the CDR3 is TGTGCCAGCAGCATCAATCCAGGGGGCTTGACTGAAGCTTTCTTT. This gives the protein CASSINPGGLTEAFF.

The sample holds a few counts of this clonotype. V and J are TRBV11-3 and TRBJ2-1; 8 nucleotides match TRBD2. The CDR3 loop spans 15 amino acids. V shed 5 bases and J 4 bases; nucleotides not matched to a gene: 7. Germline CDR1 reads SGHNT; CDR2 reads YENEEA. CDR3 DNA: TGTGCCAGCAGCGTGTCTAGCGGGCGTTACAATGAGCAGTTCTTC. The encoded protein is CASSVSSGRYNEQFF.

The CDR3, as DNA: TGTGCCAGCAGTTACGGGGCTAGCAGCTCCTACGAGCAGTACTTC. Amino acid sequence: CASSYGASSSYEQYF. This rearrangement joins TRBV6-6 to TRBJ2-7; perhaps D is TRBD1 or TRBD2 (5 bases each). V lost 2 bases and J 0 bases, leaving 11 bases between the germline ends. This CDR3 is 15 amino acids long. Germline V CDR1 and CDR2: MNHNY, SVGAGI (reference sequence).

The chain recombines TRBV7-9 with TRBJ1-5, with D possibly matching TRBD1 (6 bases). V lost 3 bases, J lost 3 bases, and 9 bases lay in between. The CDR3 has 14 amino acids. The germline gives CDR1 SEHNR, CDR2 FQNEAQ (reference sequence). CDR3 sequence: CASSFTGTNQPQHF. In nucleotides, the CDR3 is TGTGCCAGCAGCTTCACAGGGACCAATCAGCCCCAGCATTTT.

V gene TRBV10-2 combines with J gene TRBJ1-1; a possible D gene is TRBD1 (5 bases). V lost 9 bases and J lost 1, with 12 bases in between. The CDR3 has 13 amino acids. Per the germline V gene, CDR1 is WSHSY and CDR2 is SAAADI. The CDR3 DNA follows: TGCGCCAGTTGCTTGGGGGGGAACACTGAAGCTTTCTTT. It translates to CASCLGGNTEAFF.

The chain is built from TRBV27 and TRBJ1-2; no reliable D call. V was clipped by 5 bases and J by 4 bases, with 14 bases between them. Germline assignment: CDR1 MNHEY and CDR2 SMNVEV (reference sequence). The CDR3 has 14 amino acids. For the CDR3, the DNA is TGTGCCAGCAGTCCCCGACGGACTGGCTATGGCTACACCTTC. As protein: CASSPRRTGYGYTF.

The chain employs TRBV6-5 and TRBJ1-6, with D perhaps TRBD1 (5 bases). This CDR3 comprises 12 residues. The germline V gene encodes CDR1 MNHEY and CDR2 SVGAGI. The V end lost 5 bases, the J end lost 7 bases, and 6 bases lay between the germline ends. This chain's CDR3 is CASSNRNSPLHF. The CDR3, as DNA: TGTGCCAGCAGTAACAGGAATTCACCCCTCCACTTT.